This paragraph covers one T cell receptor (beta chain) sequence. This sample was included in a study of blood T cell repertoires in COVID-19. Study context: Specimens from acute and convalescent COVID-19 originated in the United States, Italy and Spain.

The CDR3 contains 16 residues. From germline, CDR1 is LNHDA and CDR2 SQIVND (reference sequence). Unmatched junction bases numbered 9, after V lost 3 bases and J lost 4 bases. Authors' processing steps: Amplified reference gene primers provided the basis for estimating nucleated cell counts. Generated by immunoSEQ multiplex PCR, the TCRdb table keeps only in-frame clones and is missing some. The D gene and trimming were derived from the DNA, and the V and J assignments and clone size from that table. The sample has 150,000 to 200,000 clones; 86% are singletons. The J gene is TRBJ2-1, the V gene TRBV19; 7 nucleotides match TRBD2. The receptor comes from a man between 65 and 79 years old with acute or convalescent COVID-19. What was sequenced was peripheral blood. CDR3 loop: CASSILAVPAYNEQFF. The CDR3 region has the DNA TGTGCCAGTAGTATCCTAGCGGTCCCGGCTTACAATGAGCAGTTCTTC.